The present TCR beta chain was sequenced within a study of blood T cell repertoires in COVID-19. TCRdb's table, derived via immunoSEQ multiplex PCR, lists solely in-frame clones and lacks some. This table has some 310,000 clones, around 89% appearing once. Germline V gives CDR1 SGDLS, CDR2 YYNGEE. The CDR3 runs to 18 residues. V shed 2 bases, J shed 0 bases, and the junction held 6 bases outside the gene matches. Sequencing was performed on peripheral blood. The TCR was taken from a woman aged 40 to 55 with COVID-19, enrolled during active disease. This chain uses TRBV9 with TRBJ1-3; 12 bases fit TRBD1. The CDR3 DNA sequence: TGTGCCAGCAGCGTTGGGACAGGGGGCCTGAGCTCTGGAAACACCATATATTTT. It specifies CASSVGTGGLSSGNTIYF. Filled out from reference TRBV9 and TRBJ1-3, the complete variable domain reads DSGVTQTPKHLITATGQRVTLRCSPRSGDLSVYWYQQSLDQGLQFLIQYYNGEERAKGNILERFSAQQFPDLHSELNLSSLELGDSALYFCASSVGTGGLSSGNTIYFGEGSWLTVV.